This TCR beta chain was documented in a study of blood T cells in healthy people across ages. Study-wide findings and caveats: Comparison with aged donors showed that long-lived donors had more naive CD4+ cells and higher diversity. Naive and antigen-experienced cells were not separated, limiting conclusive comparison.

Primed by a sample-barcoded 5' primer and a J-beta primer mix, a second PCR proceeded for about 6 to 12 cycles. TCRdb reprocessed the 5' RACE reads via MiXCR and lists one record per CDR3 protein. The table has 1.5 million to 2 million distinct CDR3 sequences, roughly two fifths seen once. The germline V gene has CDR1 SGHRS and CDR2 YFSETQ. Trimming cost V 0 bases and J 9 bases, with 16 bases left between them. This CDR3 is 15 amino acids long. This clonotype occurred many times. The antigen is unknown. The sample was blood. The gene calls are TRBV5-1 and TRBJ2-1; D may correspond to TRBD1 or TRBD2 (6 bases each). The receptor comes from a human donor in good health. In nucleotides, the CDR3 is TGCGCCAGCAGCTTGGGACCTCCCGGGGGCAGTGAGCAGTTCTTC. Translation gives CASSLGPPGGSEQFF.